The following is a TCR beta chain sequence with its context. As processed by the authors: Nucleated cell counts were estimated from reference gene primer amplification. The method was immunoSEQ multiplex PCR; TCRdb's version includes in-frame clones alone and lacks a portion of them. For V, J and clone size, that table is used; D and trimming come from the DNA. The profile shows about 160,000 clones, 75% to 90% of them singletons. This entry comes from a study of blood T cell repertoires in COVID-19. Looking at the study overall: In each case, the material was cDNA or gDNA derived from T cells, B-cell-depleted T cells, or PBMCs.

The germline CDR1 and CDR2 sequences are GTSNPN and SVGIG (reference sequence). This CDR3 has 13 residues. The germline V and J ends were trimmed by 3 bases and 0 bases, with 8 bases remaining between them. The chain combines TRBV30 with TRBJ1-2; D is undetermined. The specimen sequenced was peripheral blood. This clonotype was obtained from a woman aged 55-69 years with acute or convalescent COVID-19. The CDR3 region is CAWRRGTNYGYTF. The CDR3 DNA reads TGTGCCTGGAGGAGAGGGACTAACTATGGCTACACCTTC. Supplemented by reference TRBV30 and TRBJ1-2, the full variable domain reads SQTIHQWPATLVQPVGSPLSLECTVEGTSNPNLYWYRQAAGRGLQLLFYSVGIGQISSEVPQNLSASRPQDRQFILSSKKLLLSDSGFYLCAWRRGTNYGYTFGSGTRLTVV.